This T cell receptor (beta chain) derives from a study of T cell responses to AZD1222 COVID-19 vaccine. Looking at the study overall: Second-dose groups at about 4 or about 12 weeks were pooled. Regarding the study as a whole: Donors in the cohort were predominantly white British and more often female, and clonal diversity was possibly underestimated. Mapped onto spike, vaccine-associated CD4 TCRs spanned it and were dominant at 160-218 and 743-854. Repertoire samples came only from after the peak T cell response.

The CDR3 consists of 14 residues. Germline CDR1 and CDR2: SGHAT and FQDESV (reference sequence). V was pared by 2 bases and J by 9 bases, with 16 bases between. Using immunoSEQ multiplex PCR, the repertoire was profiled, and TCRdb retains in-frame clones only, with some absent. The data contain some 170,000 clones, approximately 88% of them singletons. For this clone: Its antigen is still unknown.

This sequence was found in an adult in good health. The sample in question was peripheral blood, obtained on day 0 of AZD1222 vaccination. This sequence joins TRBV11-1 and TRBJ1-1; the D gene is possibly TRBD1 (6 bases). CDR3 sequence: CASSLTGIRGKAFF. The DNA for the CDR3 is TGTGCCAGCAGCTTAACGGGGATCAGGGGCAAAGCTTTCTTT.